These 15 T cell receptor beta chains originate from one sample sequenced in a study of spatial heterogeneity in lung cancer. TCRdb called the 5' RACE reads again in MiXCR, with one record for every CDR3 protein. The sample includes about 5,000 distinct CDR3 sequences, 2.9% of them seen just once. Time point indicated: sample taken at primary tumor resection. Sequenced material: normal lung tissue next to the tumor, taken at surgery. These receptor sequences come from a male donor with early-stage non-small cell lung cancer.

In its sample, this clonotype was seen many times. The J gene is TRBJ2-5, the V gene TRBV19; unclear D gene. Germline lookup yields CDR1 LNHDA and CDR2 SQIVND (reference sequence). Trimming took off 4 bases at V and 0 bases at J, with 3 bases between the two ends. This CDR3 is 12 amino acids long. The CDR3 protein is CASSRDQETQYF. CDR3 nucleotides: TGTGCCAGTAGTAGGGACCAAGAGACCCAGTACTTC.

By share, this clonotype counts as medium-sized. CDR3 amino acids: CSAGRVFELNTEAFF. Written as DNA, the CDR3 is TGCAGTGCCGGTAGGGTCTTTGAACTAAACACTGAAGCTTTCTTT. The chain carries TRBV20-1 and TRBJ1-1; D call uncertain. Deletions cut 6 bases from V and 2 bases from J, with 19 bases between. Per germline, CDR1 DFQATT and CDR2 SNEGSKA (reference sequence). This CDR3 is built from 15 residues.

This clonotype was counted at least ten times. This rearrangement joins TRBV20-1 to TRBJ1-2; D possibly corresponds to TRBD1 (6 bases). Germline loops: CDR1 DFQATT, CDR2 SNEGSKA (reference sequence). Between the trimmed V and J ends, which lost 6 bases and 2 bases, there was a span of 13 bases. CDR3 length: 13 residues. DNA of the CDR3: TGCAGTGCCCCGTGGCAGGGGAACTATGGCTACACCTTC. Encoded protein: CSAPWQGNYGYTF.

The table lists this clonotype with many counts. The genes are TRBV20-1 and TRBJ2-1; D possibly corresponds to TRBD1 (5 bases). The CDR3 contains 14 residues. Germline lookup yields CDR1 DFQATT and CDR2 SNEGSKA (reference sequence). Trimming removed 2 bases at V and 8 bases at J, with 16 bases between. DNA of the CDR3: TGCAGTGCTAGATTTATTTCAGGGATCCATGAGCAGTTCTTC. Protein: CSARFISGIHEQFF.

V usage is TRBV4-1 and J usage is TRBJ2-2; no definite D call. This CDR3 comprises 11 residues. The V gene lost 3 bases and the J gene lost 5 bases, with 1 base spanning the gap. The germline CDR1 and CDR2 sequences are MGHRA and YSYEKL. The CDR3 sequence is CASSHTGELFF. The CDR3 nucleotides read TGCGCCAGCAGCCATACCGGGGAGCTGTTTTTT.

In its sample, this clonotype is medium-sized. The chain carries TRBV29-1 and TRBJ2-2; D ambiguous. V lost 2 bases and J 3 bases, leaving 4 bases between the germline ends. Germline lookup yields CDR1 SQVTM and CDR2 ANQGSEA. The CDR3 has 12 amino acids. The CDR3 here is CSVERDTGELFF. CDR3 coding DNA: TGCAGCGTTGAAAGGGACACCGGGGAGCTGTTTTTT.

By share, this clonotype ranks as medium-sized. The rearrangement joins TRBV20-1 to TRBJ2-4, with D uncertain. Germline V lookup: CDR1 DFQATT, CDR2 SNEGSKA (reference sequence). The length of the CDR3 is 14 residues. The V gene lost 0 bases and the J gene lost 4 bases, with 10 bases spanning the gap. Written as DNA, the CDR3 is TGCAGTGCTAGAGACCCTGAGCTGAAAAACATTCAGTACTTC. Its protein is CSARDPELKNIQYF.

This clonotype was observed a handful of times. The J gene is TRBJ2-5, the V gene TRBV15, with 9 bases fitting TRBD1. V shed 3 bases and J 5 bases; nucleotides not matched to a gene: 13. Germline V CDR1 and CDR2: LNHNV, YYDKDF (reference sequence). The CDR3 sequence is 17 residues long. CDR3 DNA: TGTGCCACCAGCAGTCCCACAGGGGGCTCGTTTTCGGAGACCCAGTACTTC. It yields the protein CATSSPTGGSFSETQYF.

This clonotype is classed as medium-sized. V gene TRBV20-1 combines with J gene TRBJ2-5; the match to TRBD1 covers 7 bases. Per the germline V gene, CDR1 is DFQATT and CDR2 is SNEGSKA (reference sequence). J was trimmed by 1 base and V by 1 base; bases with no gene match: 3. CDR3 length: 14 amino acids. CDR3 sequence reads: CSARAGQAQETQYF. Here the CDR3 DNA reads TGCAGTGCTAGAGCAGGACAGGCCCAAGAGACCCAGTACTTC.

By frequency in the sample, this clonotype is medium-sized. CDR3 coding DNA: TGCGCCAGCAGCTTGGGGGCCAGTCCCGCCGGAACCGGGGAGCTGTTTTTT. Translated, it gives CASSLGASPAGTGELFF. The gene calls are TRBV5-1 and TRBJ2-2; the D is unclear. The CDR3 runs 17 residues. Germline assignment: CDR1 SGHRS and CDR2 YFSETQ. V lost 0 bases and J lost 5, with 17 bases in between.

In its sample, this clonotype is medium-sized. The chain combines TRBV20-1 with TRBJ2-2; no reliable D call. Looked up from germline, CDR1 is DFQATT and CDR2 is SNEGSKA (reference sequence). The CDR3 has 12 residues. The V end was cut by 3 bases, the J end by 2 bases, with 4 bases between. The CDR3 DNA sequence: TGCAGTGCTAGCGGAAACACCGGGGAGCTGTTTTTT. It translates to CSASGNTGELFF.

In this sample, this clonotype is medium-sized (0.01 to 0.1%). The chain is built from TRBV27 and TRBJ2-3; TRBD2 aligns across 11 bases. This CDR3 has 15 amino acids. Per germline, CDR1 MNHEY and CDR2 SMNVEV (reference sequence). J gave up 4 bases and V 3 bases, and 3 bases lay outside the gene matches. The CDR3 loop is CASSFSGGAADTQYF. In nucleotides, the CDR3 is TGTGCCAGCAGTTTTAGCGGGGGGGCCGCAGATACGCAGTATTTT.

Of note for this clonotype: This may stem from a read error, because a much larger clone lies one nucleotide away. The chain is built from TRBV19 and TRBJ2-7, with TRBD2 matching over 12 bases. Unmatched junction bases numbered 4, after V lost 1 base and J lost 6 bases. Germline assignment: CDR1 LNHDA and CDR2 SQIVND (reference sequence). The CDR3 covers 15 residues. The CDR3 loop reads CASSIGTSGKSEQYF. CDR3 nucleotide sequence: TGTGCCAGTAGTATAGGGACTAGCGGGAAATCCGAGCAGTACTTC.

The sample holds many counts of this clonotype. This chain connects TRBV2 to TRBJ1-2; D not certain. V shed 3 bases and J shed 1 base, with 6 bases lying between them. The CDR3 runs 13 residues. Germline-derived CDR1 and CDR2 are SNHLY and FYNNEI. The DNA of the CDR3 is TGTGCCAGCAGTGATACCGTTAACTATGGCTACACCTTC. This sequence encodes CASSDTVNYGYTF.

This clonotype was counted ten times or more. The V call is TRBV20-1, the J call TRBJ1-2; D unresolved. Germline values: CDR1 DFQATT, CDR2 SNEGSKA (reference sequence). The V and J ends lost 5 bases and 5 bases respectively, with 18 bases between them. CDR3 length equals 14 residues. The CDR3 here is CSALEGLPGYGYTF. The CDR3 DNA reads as TGCAGTGCTCTTGAAGGACTTCCTGGATATGGCTACACCTTC.